The 25 T cell receptor beta chains given below trace back to one sample, sequenced in a study of CXCR3-negative and CXCR3-positive naive CD8 T cells (dated by TCRdb to about 2019). The data were produced on a NextSeq 550. The Human TCR Profiling Kit (MiLaboratory) was used to prepare UMI-labeled 5' RACE TRB cDNA libraries. Following reprocessing of the reads by TCRdb, the data hold one row per CDR3 protein sequence and no DNA is available. The sample's table lists a count of more than 35,000 distinct CDR3 sequences. The top ten clones comprise 13% to 15% of the sample. The material sequenced was memory CD8+ T cells from blood. The cell subset or site label, as the study defines it: conventional CD8+ memory T cells (TMEM), sorted as controls. These receptors all stem from a human donor in good health. Some clones in this sample may be carry-over from other donors' samples.

The chain has TRBV29-1 and TRBJ2-1. From germline, CDR1 is SQVTM and CDR2 ANQGSEA. The CDR3 is made up of 15 amino acids. The CDR3 sequence: CSVETDRSSYNEQFF.

The chain couples TRBV7-6 to TRBJ2-7; the D gene TCRdb calls, TRBD1, cannot be checked with no DNA. The V gene's germline CDR1 is SGHVS and CDR2 FNYEAQ. This CDR3 contains 16 residues. The CDR3 region is CASSPTTGTGTYEQYF.

The chain combines TRBV29-1 with TRBJ1-1. This CDR3 region has 14 residues. The germline V gene has CDR1 SQVTM and CDR2 ANQGSEA. The CDR3 region is CSVWGSTDNTEAFF. Full variable domain (remainder filled in from reference TRBV29-1 and TRBJ1-1): SAVISQKPSRDICQRGTSLTIQCQVDSQVTMMFWYRQQPGQSLTLIATANQGSEATYESGFVIDKFPISRPNLTFSTLTVSNMSPEDSSIYLCSVWGSTDNTEAFFGQGTRLTVV.

The chain employs TRBV9 and TRBJ2-7; TCRdb's D call, TRBD1, is unchecked because there is no DNA. The CDR3 is 18 residues long. Germline CDR1 SGDLS, CDR2 YYNGEE. CDR3 loop: CASSDRETGEGRSYEQYF. The full variable domain, with the rest looked up from reference TRBV9 and TRBJ2-7, is DSGVTQTPKHLITATGQRVTLRCSPRSGDLSVYWYQQSLDQGLQFLIQYYNGEERAKGNILERFSAQQFPDLHSELNLSSLELGDSALYFCASSDRETGEGRSYEQYFGPGTRLTVT.

This chain links TRBV18 with TRBJ2-1; the TCRdb D gene call, TRBD2, has no DNA to confirm it. CDR1 is KGHSH, CDR2 LQKENI, per germline. This CDR3 has 14 amino acids. The CDR3 here is CASSRSTSPDEQFF.

The chain is built from TRBV25-1 and TRBJ2-3; TCRdb picks TRBD1, but there is no DNA to check that call. Germline V CDR1 and CDR2: MGHDK, SYGVNS. The CDR3 covers 16 residues. This CDR3 reads CASSEYSGGGTDTQYF.

The gene calls are TRBV5-5 and TRBJ2-1. Germline-derived CDR1 and CDR2 are SGHKS and YYEKEE (reference sequence). The CDR3 length is 14 residues. The CDR3 sequence is CASSLYPSYNEQFF.

The chain has TRBV9 and TRBJ2-3; lacking DNA, the TRBD1 call made by TCRdb goes unchecked. The CDR3 runs to 15 residues. Germline V gene sequence: CDR1 SGDLS, CDR2 YYNGEE. The CDR3: CASSVSTGATDTQYF.

J is TRBJ2-7 and V is TRBV7-8; TCRdb calls TRBD2, which cannot be checked without DNA. CDR3 length: 15 amino acids. The germline CDR1 and CDR2 sequences are SGHVS and FQNEAQ. This CDR3 is CASSLASQAGYEQYF.

The rearrangement joins TRBV12-3 or TRBV12-4 to TRBJ2-7; TCRdb picks TRBD2, but there is no DNA to check that call. This CDR3 comprises 15 residues. The CDR3 reads CASSLIVGGGDEQYF.

The chain joins TRBV5-1 to TRBJ1-6; the D gene TCRdb calls, TRBD1, cannot be checked with no DNA. Per the germline V gene, CDR1 is SGHRS and CDR2 is YFSETQ. The CDR3 covers 14 residues. The CDR3 sequence: CASNRGLEDSPLHF.

V and J are TRBV28 and TRBJ2-7. There are 12 residues in the CDR3. Germline V gene data show CDR1 as MDHEN and CDR2 as SYDVKM. The CDR3: CASSFSHYEQYF.

The chain uses TRBV7-6 and TRBJ2-7; TCRdb proposes TRBD1, but this gene call is untestable without DNA. CDR3 length equals 13 residues. Germline-derived CDR1 and CDR2 are SGHVS and FNYEAQ. CDR3 sequence: CASSLDRDDEQYF.

This chain uses TRBV15 with TRBJ1-2. Per germline, CDR1 LNHNV and CDR2 YYDKDF (reference sequence). There are 12 residues in the CDR3. The CDR3 loop is CATSRAAYGYTF.

This sequence joins TRBV5-6 and TRBJ2-7; TCRdb calls TRBD1, which cannot be checked without DNA. Germline V CDR1 and CDR2: SGHDT, YYEEEE. The CDR3 runs 14 residues. CDR3 in amino acids: CASSLTQGPYEQYF.

Frequency places this clonotype as medium-sized. V usage is TRBV6-2 or TRBV6-3 and J usage is TRBJ2-3; TCRdb outputs TRBD2, but without DNA this stays unchecked. The CDR3 length is 13 residues. Germline CDR1 reads MNHEY; CDR2 reads SVGEGT. The CDR3 loop reads CASGPTDTDTQYF.

The J gene is TRBJ2-2, the V gene TRBV27; the D gene TCRdb calls, TRBD1, cannot be checked with no DNA. Per the germline V gene, CDR1 is MNHEY and CDR2 is SMNVEV (reference sequence). There are 16 residues in the CDR3. The CDR3: CASSTPGTGVIGELFF.

CDR3 region: CASSQARTGGKNIQYF. This chain links TRBV14 with TRBJ2-4; TCRdb designates TRBD1, a call that cannot be tested without DNA. Germline values: CDR1 SGHDN, CDR2 FVKESK. The CDR3 has 16 residues.

The chain couples TRBV4-3 to TRBJ1-6; TCRdb reports TRBD1, a call that lacks DNA to check it against. The CDR3 length is 15 residues. Germline V gene lookup returns CDR1 LGHNA and CDR2 YSLEER. The CDR3 reads CASSQARTENSPLHF.

The V gene is TRBV29-1, the J gene TRBJ2-7. The CDR3 sequence is 13 residues long. Germline V CDR1 and CDR2: SQVTM, ANQGSEA. CDR3 loop: CSVEVGSSYEQYF.

The chain employs TRBV12-3 or TRBV12-4 and TRBJ2-5. The CDR3 covers 15 residues. The CDR3 sequence: CASSTSGAYQETQYF.

This chain connects TRBV20-1 to TRBJ1-2; checking the TCRdb D call of TRBD1 is not possible without DNA. The CDR3 spans 12 residues. Germline V gene sequence: CDR1 DFQATT, CDR2 SNEGSKA (reference sequence). This CDR3 reads CSARVTDYGYTF.

The V and J genes are TRBV15 and TRBJ2-7. Looked up from germline, CDR1 is LNHNV and CDR2 is YYDKDF (reference sequence). CDR3 length: 15 amino acids. CDR3 amino acids: CATSRDPGFKEEQYF.

The chain has TRBV29-1 and TRBJ2-5; no DNA is available, so the TRBD2 call from TCRdb remains unchecked. Germline V CDR1 and CDR2: SQVTM, ANQGSEA. This CDR3 region has 12 residues. The CDR3 loop reads CSVDTSGETQYF.

The chain links TRBV12-3 or TRBV12-4 to TRBJ2-5; TCRdb indicates TRBD2, and absent DNA this call remains unverified. This CDR3 is built from 15 residues. The CDR3 sequence: CASSPPSGGEETQYF.